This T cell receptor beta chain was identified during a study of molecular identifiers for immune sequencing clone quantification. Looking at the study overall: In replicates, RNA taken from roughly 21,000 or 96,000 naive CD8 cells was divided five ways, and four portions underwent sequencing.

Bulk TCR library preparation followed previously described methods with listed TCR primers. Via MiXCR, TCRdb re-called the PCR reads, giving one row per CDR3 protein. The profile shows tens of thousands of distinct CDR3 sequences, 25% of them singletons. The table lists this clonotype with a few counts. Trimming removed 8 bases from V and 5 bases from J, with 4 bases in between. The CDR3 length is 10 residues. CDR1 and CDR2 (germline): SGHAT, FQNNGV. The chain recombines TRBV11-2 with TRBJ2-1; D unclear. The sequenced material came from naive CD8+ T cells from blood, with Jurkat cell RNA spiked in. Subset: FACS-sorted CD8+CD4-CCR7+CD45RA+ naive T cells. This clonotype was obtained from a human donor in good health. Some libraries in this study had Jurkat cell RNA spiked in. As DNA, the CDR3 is TGTGCCAGCGGTCACAATGAGCAGTTCTTC. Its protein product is CASGHNEQFF.